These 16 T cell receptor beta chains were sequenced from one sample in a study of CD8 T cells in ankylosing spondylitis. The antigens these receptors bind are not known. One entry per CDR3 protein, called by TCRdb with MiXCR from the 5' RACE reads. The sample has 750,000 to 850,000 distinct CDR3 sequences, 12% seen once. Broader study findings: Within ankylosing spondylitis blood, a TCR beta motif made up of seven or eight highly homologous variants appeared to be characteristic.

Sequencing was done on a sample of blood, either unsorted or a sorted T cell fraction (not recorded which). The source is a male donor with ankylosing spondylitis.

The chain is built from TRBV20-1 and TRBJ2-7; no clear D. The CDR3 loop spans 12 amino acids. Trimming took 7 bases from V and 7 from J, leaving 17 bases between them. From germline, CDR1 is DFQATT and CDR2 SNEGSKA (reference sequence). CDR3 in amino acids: CSVGRANREQYF. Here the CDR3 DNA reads TGCAGTGTTGGTAGGGCCAATCGAGAGCAGTACTTC.

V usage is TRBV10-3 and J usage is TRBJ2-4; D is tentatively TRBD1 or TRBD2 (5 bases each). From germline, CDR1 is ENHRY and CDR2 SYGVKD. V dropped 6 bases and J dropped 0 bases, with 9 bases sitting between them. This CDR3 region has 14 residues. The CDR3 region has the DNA TGTGCCATCAGGGGGGACGCAGCCAAAAACATTCAGTACTTC. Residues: CAIRGDAAKNIQYF.

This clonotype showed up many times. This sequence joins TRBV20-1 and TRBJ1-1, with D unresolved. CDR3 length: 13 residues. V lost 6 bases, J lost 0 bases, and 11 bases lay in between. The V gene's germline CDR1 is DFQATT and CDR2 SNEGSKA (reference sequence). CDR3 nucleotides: TGCAGTGCCCAGAAGGAATTGAACACTGAAGCTTTCTTT. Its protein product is CSAQKELNTEAFF.

CDR3 amino acids: CSATPDPAGELFF. CDR3 bases: TGCAGTGCTACCCCCGACCCCGCCGGGGAGCTGTTTTTT. The chain combines TRBV20-1 with TRBJ2-2; D gene ambiguous. The CDR3 runs to 13 residues. Between the trimmed V and J ends, which lost 4 bases and 6 bases, there was a span of 12 bases. Germline assignment: CDR1 DFQATT and CDR2 SNEGSKA (reference sequence).

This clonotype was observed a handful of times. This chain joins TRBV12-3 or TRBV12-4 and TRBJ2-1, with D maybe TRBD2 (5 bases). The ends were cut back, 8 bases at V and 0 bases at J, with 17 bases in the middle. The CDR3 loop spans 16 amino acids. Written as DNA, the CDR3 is TGTGCCAGCTTCCCCCGCCCGACTACCTCCTACAATGAGCAGTTCTTC. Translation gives CASFPRPTTSYNEQFF.

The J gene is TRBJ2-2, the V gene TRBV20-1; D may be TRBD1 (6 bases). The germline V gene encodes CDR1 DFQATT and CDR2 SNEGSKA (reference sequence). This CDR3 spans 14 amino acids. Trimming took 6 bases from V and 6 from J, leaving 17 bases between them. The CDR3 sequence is CSALSGVSPGELFF. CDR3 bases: TGCAGTGCGTTATCAGGGGTGTCGCCCGGGGAGCTGTTTTTT.

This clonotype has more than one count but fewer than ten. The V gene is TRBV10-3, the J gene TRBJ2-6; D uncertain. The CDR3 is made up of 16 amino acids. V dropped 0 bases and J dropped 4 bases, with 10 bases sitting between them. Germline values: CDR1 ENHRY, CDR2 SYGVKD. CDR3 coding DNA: TGTGCCATCAGTGAGTCCCCTGGCCTCGGGGCCAACGTCCTGACTTTC. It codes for CAISESPGLGANVLTF.

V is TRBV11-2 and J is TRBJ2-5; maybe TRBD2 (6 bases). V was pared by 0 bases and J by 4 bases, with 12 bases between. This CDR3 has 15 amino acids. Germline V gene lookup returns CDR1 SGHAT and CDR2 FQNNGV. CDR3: CASSLDRKRAETQYF. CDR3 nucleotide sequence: TGTGCCAGCAGCTTAGATCGAAAGCGGGCAGAGACCCAGTACTTC.

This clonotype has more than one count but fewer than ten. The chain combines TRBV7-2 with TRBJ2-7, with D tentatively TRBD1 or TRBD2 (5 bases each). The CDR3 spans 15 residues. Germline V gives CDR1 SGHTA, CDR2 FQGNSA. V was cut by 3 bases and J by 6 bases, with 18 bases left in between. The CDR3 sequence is CASSFSATGGIEQYF. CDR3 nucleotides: TGTGCCAGCAGCTTTTCTGCCACAGGAGGCATCGAGCAGTACTTC.

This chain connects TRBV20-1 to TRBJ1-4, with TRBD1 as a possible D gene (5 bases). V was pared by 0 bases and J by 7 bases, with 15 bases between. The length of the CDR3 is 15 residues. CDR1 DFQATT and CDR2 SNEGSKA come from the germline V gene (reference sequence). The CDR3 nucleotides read TGCAGTGCTAGAGATCATCAGGGTCTCGGTGAAAAACTGTTTTTT. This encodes CSARDHQGLGEKLFF.

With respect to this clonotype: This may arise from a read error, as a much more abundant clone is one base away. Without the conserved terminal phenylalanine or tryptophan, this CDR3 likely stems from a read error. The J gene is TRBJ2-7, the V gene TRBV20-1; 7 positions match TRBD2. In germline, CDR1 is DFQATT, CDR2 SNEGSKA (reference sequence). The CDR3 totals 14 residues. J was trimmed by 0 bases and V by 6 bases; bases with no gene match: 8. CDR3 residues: CSADTSVSSYEQYI. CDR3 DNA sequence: TGCAGTGCGGATACTAGCGTAAGCTCCTACGAGCAGTACATC.

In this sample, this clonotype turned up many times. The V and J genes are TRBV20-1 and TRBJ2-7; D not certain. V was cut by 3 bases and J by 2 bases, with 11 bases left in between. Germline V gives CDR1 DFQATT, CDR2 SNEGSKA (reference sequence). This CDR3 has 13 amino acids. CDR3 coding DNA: TGCAGTGCTAGGAGACGGGTGACCTACGAGCAGTACTTC. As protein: CSARRRVTYEQYF.

The CDR3 DNA is TGCGCCAGCAGCTTGTTTACGGGGGGATTCTACGAGCAGTACTTC. It encodes CASSLFTGGFYEQYF. The chain uses TRBV5-1 and TRBJ2-7, with 7 bases fitting TRBD2. J gave up 3 bases and V 1 base, and 7 bases lay outside the gene matches. The V gene's germline CDR1 is SGHRS and CDR2 YFSETQ. The length of the CDR3 is 15 residues.

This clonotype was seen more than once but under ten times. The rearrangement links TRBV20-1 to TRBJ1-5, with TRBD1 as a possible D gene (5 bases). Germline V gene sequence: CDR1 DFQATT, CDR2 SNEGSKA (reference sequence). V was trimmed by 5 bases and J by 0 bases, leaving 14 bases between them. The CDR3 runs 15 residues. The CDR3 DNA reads TGCAGTGCTTGGGACCCCGGCAATAGCAATCAGCCCCAGCATTTT. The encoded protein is CSAWDPGNSNQPQHF.

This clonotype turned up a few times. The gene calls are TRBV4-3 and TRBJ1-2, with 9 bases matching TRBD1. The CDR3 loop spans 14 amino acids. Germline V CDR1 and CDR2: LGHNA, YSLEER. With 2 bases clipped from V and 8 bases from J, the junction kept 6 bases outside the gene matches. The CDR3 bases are TGCGCCAGCAGCCAATTGGGACAGGGCGGCGGCTACACCTTC. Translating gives CASSQLGQGGGYTF.

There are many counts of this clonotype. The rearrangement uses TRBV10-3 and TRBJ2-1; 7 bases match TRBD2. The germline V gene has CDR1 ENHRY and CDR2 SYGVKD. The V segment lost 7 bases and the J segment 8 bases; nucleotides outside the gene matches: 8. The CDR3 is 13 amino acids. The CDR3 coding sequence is TGTGCCATCAACGGCGGGAGAGGCTATGAGCAGTTCTTC. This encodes CAINGGRGYEQFF.